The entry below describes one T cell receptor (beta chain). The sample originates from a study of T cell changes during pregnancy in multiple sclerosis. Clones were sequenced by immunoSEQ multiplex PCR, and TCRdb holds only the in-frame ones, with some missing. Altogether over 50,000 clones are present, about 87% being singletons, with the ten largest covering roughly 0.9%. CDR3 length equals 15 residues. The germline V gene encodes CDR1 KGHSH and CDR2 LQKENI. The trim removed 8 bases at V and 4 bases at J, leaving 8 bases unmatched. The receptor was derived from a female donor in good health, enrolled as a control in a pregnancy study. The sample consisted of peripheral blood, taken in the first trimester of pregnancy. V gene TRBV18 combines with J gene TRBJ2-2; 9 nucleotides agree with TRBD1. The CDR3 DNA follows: TGTGCCAGCACGGTACAGGGGGCCCGCACCGGGGAGCTGTTTTTT. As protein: CASTVQGARTGELFF.